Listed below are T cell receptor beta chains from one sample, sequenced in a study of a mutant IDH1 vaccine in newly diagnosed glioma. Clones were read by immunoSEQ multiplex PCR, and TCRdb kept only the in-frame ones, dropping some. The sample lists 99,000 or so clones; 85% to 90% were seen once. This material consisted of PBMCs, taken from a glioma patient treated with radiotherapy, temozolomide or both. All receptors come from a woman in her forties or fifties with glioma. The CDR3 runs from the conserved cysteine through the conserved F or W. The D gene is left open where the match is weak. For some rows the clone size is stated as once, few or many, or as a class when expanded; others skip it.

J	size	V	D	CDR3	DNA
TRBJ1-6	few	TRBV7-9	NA	CASGLTAHNSPLHF	TGTGCCAGCGGCTTGACAGCCCACAATTCACCCCTCCACTTT
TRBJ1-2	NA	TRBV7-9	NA	CASSLAPSRPTYGYTF	TGTGCCAGCAGCTTAGCGCCATCAAGGCCTACCTATGGCTACACCTTC
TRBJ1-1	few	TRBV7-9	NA	CASGGSTEAFF	TGTGCCAGCGGAGGGAGCACTGAAGCTTTCTTT
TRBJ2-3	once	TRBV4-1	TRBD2	CASSHQGLAGVADTQYF	TGCGCCAGCAGCCATCAGGGACTAGCGGGAGTTGCAGATACGCAGTATTTT
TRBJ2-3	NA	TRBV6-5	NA	CASSSAEEGPADTQYF	TGTGCCAGCAGTTCGGCGGAGGAGGGCCCTGCAGATACGCAGTATTTT
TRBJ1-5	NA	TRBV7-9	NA	CASSLASNQPQHF	TGTGCCAGCAGCTTAGCGAGCAATCAGCCCCAGCATTTT
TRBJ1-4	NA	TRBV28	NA	CASLGQKTNEKLFF	TGTGCCAGCTTAGGACAGAAGACTAATGAAAAACTGTTTTTT
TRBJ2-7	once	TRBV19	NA	CASSMAGAFYEQYF	TGTGCCAGTAGTATGGCAGGGGCCTTCTACGAGCAGTACTTC
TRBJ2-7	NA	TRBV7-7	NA	CASSLRQGGTYEQYF	TGTGCTAGCAGCTTACGTCAGGGAGGCACTTACGAGCAGTACTTC
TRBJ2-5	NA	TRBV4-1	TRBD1	CASSAPGTGVETQYF	TGCGCCAGCAGCGCACCCGGGACAGGGGTAGAGACCCAGTACTTC
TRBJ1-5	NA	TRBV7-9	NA	CASSWAGGNQPQHF	TGTGCCAGCAGCTGGGCAGGGGGCAATCAGCCCCAGCATTTT
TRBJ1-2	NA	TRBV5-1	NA	CASMGGYTF	TGCGCCAGCATGGGTGGCTACACCTTC
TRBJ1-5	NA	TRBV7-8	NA	CASSLDRVGNQPQHF	TGTGCCAGCAGCTTAGACAGGGTGGGAAATCAGCCCCAGCATTTT
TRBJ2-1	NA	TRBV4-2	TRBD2	CASSQDTSGSWHEQFF	TGTGCCAGCAGCCAAGATACTAGCGGGAGTTGGCATGAGCAGTTCTTC
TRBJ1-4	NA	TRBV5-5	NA	CASSSQQETNEKLFF	TGTGCCAGCAGCTCTCAACAGGAGACTAATGAAAAACTGTTTTTT
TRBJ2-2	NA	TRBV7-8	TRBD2	CASSQLAGGPTGELFF	TGTGCCAGCAGCCAACTAGCGGGAGGGCCCACCGGGGAGCTGTTTTTT
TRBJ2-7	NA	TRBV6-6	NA	CASNPGTAVSEQYF	TGTGCCAGCAACCCCGGGACTGCCGTTTCCGAGCAGTACTTC
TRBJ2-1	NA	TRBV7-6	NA	CASSPRPVGYAVNEQFF	TGTGCCAGCAGCCCACGCCCCGTGGGCTATGCGGTCAATGAGCAGTTCTTC
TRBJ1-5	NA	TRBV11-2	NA	CASSLMGRSQPQHF	TGTGCCAGCAGCTTAATGGGGAGATCTCAGCCCCAGCATTTT
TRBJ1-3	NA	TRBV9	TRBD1	CASSPLEFRDRGNTIYF	TGTGCCAGCAGCCCTCTCGAATTCCGGGACAGGGGAAACACCATATATTTT
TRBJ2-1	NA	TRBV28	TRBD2	CASSLWKRLAGGPDEQFF	TGTGCCAGCAGTTTATGGAAAAGACTAGCGGGAGGGCCGGATGAGCAGTTCTTC
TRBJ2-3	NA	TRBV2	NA	CASSEDGTDTQYF	TGTGCCAGCAGTGAGGACGGCACAGATACGCAGTATTTT
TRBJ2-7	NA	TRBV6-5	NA	CASSYSKGTMYEQYF	TGTGCCAGCAGTTACTCGAAAGGGACCATGTACGAGCAGTACTTC
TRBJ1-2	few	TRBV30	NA	CAWSAGVGGYTF	TGTGCCTGGAGTGCAGGGGTCGGGGGCTACACCTTC
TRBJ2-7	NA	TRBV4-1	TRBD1	CASSRDRGPYEQYF	TGCGCCAGCAGCCGGGACAGGGGTCCCTACGAGCAGTACTTC
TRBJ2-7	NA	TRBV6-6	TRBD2	CASSYSGTSFHEQYF	TGTGCCAGCAGTTACTCAGGGACTAGTTTCCACGAGCAGTACTTC
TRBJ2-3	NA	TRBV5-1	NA	CASSLVRSTDTQYF	TGCGCCAGCAGCTTGGTTAGGTCCACAGATACGCAGTATTTT
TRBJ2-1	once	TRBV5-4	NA	CASSGPVSSYNEQFF	TGTGCCAGCAGCGGGCCGGTGAGCTCCTACAATGAGCAGTTCTTC